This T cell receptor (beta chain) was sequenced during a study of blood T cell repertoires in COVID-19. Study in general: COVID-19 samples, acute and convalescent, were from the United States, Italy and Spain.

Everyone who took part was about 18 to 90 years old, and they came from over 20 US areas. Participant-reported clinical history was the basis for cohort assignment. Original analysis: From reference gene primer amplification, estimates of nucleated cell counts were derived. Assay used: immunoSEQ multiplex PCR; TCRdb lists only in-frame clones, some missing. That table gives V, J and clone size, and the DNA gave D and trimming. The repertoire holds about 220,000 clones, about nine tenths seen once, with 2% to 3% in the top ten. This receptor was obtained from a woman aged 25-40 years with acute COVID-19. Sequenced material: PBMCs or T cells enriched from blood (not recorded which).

The CDR3 DNA reads as TGTGCCAGTAGTTCCGCGGGCTCCTATAATTCACCCCTCCACTTT. It translates to CASSSAGSYNSPLHF. The chain has TRBV19 and TRBJ1-6; no firm D call. V shed 5 bases and J shed 0 bases, with 8 bases lying between them. The CDR3 totals 15 residues. Germline CDR1 reads LNHDA; CDR2 reads SQIVND (reference sequence).